The present T cell receptor (beta chain) was sequenced within a study of blood T cell repertoires in COVID-19 (dated by TCRdb to 2020 to 2022). General notes on the study: Samples from collaborators originated in the United States, Italy and Spain and spanned both the acute and convalescent phases of COVID-19. The samples were drawn from two sources: the first 160 participants of the ongoing ImmuneRACE study, and 950 to 1,500 subjects contributed by 6 global collaborators. The repertoires were made available in a free public database intended to serve as a resource for research on the immune response to SARS-CoV-2. Subjects who had been exposed to COVID-19, were actively infected with it, or had recovered from it provided the deeply sampled blood TCRbeta repertoires that made up the dataset. HLA class I and class II types, where available, came from metadata supplied by the sample provider rather than from assay-based typing. Sample metadata almost always included a de-identified subject ID, COVID-19 status, age in years and sex. The prospective study material was composed of cDNA or gDNA derived from T cells, B-cell-depleted T cells, or PBMCs. General study outcomes and caveats: The quantity of clinical and demographic metadata differed by source and by participant and was supplied without curation.

There are 16 amino acids in the CDR3, from cysteine to phenylalanine inclusive. The sequence is cut down to CDR3 DNA, 48 bases in frame from base 1. The V end loses 1 base and the J end loses 1 base, and a stretch of 13 bases separates them. One collaborating source in Seattle enrolled patients while the patients were actively infected and followed the patients over time throughout the course of disease. Whole blood was collected in K2EDTA tubes by collaborating institutions according to the institutions' own protocols. For TCRbeta analysis, collaborators shipped samples as frozen whole blood, isolated PBMCs, or DNA extracted from either of those sample types. Note on this clone: Its antigen is still unknown. No base-level quality is on record; no much larger clone is a single base apart.

TCRbeta CDR3 regions were amplified from genomic DNA by means of the immunoSEQ Assay, a bias-controlled multiplex PCR. The study's own analysis went as follows. The number of nucleated cells in each sample was estimated by amplification of reference gene primers within the assay. Sequence reads were collapsed and filtered to measure the absolute abundance of every unique TCRbeta CDR3 rearrangement. For each sample, productive Simpson clonality was calculated as the square root of Simpson's diversity index across productive rearrangements. Here the immuneACCESS table is served through TCRdb, limited to in-frame sequences with V and J called. Missing clones are a known gap in these copies; in checked studies unresolved V genes cover under half, and the rest lacks a known reason. V and J calls and clone size are copied from that table; D and trimming were computed from the DNA. For this sample the table gives 60,000 to 65,000 clones, of which 80% to 85% were detected only once. The ten largest clonotypes hold roughly 15% of the sample.

Input material: peripheral blood. The TCR comes from a man aged 55-75 years with COVID-19, enrolled during active disease. This receptor chain uses TRBV23-1 and TRBJ2-5; TRBD1 is a possible D gene, resting on 7 matching bases. TRBV23-1 is assigned to the ORF class and has an uncertain function. Here is the DNA: TGCGCCAGCAGTCAATTCGCGGGACAGACCCAAGAGACCCAGTACTTC. Its protein is CASSQFAGQTQETQYF.